The 9 T cell receptor beta chains below come from one sample, sequenced in a study of shared clonotypes between healthy human individuals. Generated by immunoSEQ multiplex PCR, the TCRdb table keeps only in-frame clones and is missing some. The sample lists over a million clones; just under 99% were seen once. Sequenced sample: naive CD4+ T cells sorted from blood. Subset here: CD45RA+ positively selected. These receptors originate from a man aged 25-45 years in good health.

The chain carries TRBV7-9 and TRBJ2-3, with 15 bases aligning to TRBD2. The V and J ends lost 5 bases and 7 bases, in that order; junction bases with no gene match: 4. The CDR3 is 15 amino acids. Germline V CDR1 and CDR2: SEHNR, FQNEAQ (reference sequence). CDR3 sequence reads: CASSPGLAGGYTQYF. CDR3 in DNA: TGTGCCAGCAGCCCAGGACTAGCGGGAGGGTATACGCAGTATTTT.

The V call is TRBV29-1, the J call TRBJ2-1, with TRBD2 matching 7 bases. Germline-derived CDR1 and CDR2 are SQVTM and ANQGSEA. J lost 8 bases, V lost 7 bases, and 11 bases had no gene match. The CDR3 runs 13 residues. This chain's CDR3 is CSAGGGRLDEQFF. As DNA, the CDR3 is TGCAGCGCGGGGGGAGGGCGTTTAGATGAGCAGTTCTTC.

This clone was counted once. The chain joins TRBV29-1 to TRBJ2-3; TRBD1 agrees at 7 bases. The CDR3 contains 16 residues. The germline CDR1 and CDR2 sequences are SQVTM and ANQGSEA. The V and J ends lost 4 bases and 0 bases, in that order; junction bases with no gene match: 10. The CDR3 DNA reads as TGCAGCGTTGTAGGTGACAGGGACCCTAGCACAGATACGCAGTATTTT. Amino acid sequence: CSVVGDRDPSTDTQYF.

The chain carries TRBV18 and TRBJ2-5; no reliable D call. The CDR3 covers 14 residues. Germline CDR1 is KGHSH and CDR2 is LQKENI. Trimming shortened V by 3 bases and J by 5 bases, and 13 bases separated the two germline ends. Here the CDR3 DNA reads TGTGCCAGCTCACCCCCGATGGGTTGGGAGACCCAGTACTTC. Amino acid sequence: CASSPPMGWETQYF.

For this clone: The sample carries other DNA sequences with the same CDR3. This chain connects TRBV5-1 to TRBJ2-7; D is unresolved. Germline values: CDR1 SGHRS, CDR2 YFSETQ. V dropped 4 bases and J dropped 2 bases, with 4 bases sitting between them. CDR3 size: 11 residues. The CDR3 sequence: CASSLAYEQYF. The CDR3 DNA reads TGCGCCAGCAGCCTTGCCTACGAGCAGTACTTC. Drawing the rest from reference TRBV5-1 and TRBJ2-7, the complete variable domain is KAGVTQTPRYLIKTRGQQVTLSCSPISGHRSVSWYQQTPGQGLQFLFEYFSETQRNKGNFPGRFSGRQFSNSRSEMNVSTLELGDSALYLCASSLAYEQYFGPGTRLTVT.

This chain joins TRBV10-3 and TRBJ1-2; D is ambiguous. The V and J ends lost 3 bases and 5 bases respectively, with 16 bases between them. The CDR3 covers 15 residues. Germline loops: CDR1 ENHRY, CDR2 SYGVKD. The CDR3 is CAISDLSDVMYGYTF. The CDR3 DNA is TGTGCCATCAGTGATCTTTCCGATGTCATGTATGGCTACACCTTC.

Written as DNA, the CDR3 is TGTGCCAGCAGCTTAGACCCCGGCGGTTTTGGGGCGTACCAAGAGACCCAGTACTTC. This codes for CASSLDPGGFGAYQETQYF. The rearrangement uses TRBV7-8 and TRBJ2-5, with a possible D match to TRBD1 (5 bases). CDR1 and CDR2 from the germline V gene are SGHVS and FQNEAQ. This CDR3 region has 19 residues. Trimming cost V 1 base and J 0 bases, with 21 bases left between them.

The rearrangement joins TRBV10-3 to TRBJ2-7; D unresolved. V was trimmed by 6 bases and J by 0 bases, leaving 9 bases between them. The CDR3 extends over 13 amino acids. Germline V gives CDR1 ENHRY, CDR2 SYGVKD. CDR3 bases: TGTGCCATCAGCTACGGTGGCTCCTACGAGCAGTACTTC. Translation gives CAISYGGSYEQYF.

The V gene is TRBV2, the J gene TRBJ2-2; D gene ambiguous. Looked up from germline, CDR1 is SNHLY and CDR2 is FYNNEI. This CDR3 is built from 15 residues. Trimming took 4 bases from V and 5 from J, leaving 14 bases between them. The CDR3 DNA sequence: TGTGCCAGCAGTGCCAGGACGGGTAGGACCGGGGAGCTGTTTTTT. Amino acid sequence: CASSARTGRTGELFF.